This T cell receptor (beta chain) was sequenced in a study of T-cell reconstitution after alpha-beta-depleted transplantation in children. Study-wide results and caveats: Several hundred expanded graft clones reportedly supplied alpha-beta T cells about two months after transplant. From newly produced T cells came most of the T-cell counts and diversity one year after transplant. For some patients, TCRbeta diversity was high at day 60 because of recipient T cells and thymic progenitors that survived.

As concerns this clonotype: What it binds is not known.

A library of TCRbeta sequences, prepared with unique molecular identifiers, was generated. MiXCR, applied by TCRdb to the PCR reads, yields one record per CDR3 protein. The table has roughly 200,000 distinct CDR3 sequences, roughly 9.1% seen once. The CDR3 sequence is 13 residues long. In germline, CDR1 is MNHEY, CDR2 SVGAGI. With 0 bases removed from V and 5 bases from J, the gap between germline ends came to 7 bases. The chain links TRBV6-5 to TRBJ1-2; D remains ambiguous. This sequence was found in a male patient between 2 and 15 years old who had a stem cell transplant for acute myeloid leukemia, so the T cells may come from the graft donor. This sample comprised PBMCs, mostly from graft donor cells, obtained 360 days after TCRalphabeta/CD19-depleted stem cell transplant. In nucleotides, the CDR3 is TGTGCCAGCAGTTACTCGGTCACGTATGGCTACACCTTC. Protein sequence: CASSYSVTYGYTF.